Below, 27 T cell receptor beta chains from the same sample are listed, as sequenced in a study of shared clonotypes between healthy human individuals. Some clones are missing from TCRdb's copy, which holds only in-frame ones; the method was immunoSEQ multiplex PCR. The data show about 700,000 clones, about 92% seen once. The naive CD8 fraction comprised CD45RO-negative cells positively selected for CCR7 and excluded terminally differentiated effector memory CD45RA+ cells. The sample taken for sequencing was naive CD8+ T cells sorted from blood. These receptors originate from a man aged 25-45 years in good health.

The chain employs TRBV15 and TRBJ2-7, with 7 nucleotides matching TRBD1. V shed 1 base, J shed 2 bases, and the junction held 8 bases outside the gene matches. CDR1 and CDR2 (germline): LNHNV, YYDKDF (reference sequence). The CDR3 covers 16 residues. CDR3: CATSRGWTGRAYEQYF. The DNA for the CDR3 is TGTGCCACCAGCAGAGGATGGACAGGACGGGCCTACGAGCAGTACTTC.

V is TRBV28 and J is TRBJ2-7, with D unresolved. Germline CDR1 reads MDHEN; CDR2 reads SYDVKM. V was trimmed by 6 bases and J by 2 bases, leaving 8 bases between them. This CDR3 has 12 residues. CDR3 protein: CASSDKTYEQYF. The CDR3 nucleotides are TGTGCCAGCAGCGACAAGACCTACGAGCAGTACTTC. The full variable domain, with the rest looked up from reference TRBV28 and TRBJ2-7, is DVKVTQSSRYLVKRTGEKVFLECVQDMDHENMFWYRQDPGLGLRLIYFSYDVKMKEKGDIPEGYSVSREKKERFSLILESASTNQTSMYLCASSDKTYEQYFGPGTRLTVT.

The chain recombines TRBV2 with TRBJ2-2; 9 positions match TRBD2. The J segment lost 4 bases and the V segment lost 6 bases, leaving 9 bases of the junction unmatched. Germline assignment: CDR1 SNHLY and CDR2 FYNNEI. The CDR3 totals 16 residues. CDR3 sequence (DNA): TGTGCCAGCAGCCCCCGGGGCGGGAGGGCCACCGGGGAGCTGTTTTTT. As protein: CASSPRGGRATGELFF.

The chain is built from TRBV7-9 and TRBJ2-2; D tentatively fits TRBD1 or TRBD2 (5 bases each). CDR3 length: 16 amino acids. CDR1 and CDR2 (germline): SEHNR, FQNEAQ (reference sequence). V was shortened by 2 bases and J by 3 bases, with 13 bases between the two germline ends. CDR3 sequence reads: CASSLRGALDTGELFF. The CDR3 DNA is TGTGCCAGCAGCTTAAGAGGGGCCTTGGACACCGGGGAGCTGTTTTTT.

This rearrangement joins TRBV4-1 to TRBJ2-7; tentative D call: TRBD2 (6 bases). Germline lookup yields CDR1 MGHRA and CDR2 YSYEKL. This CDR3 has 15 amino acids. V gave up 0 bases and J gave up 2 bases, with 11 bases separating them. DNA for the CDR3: TGCGCCAGCAGCCAAGAACCGGGAGAAACCTACGAGCAGTACTTC. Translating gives CASSQEPGETYEQYF.

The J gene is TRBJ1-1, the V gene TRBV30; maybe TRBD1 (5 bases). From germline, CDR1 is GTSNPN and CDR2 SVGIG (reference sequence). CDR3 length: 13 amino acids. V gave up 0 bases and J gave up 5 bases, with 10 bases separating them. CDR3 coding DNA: TGTGCCTGGAGTGTACAGGTTGGTACTGAAGCTTTCTTT. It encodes CAWSVQVGTEAFF.

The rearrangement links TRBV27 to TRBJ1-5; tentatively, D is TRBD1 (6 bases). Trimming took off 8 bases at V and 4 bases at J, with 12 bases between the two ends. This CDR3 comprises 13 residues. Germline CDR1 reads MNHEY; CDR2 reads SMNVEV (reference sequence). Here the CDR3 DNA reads TGTGCCAGCGGGGGGCCGGGGAATCAGCCCCAGCATTTT. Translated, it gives CASGGPGNQPQHF.

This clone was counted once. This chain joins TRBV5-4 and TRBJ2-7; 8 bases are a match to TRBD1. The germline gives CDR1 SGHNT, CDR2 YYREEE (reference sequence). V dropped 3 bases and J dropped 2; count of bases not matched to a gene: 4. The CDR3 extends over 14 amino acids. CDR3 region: CASSSRTGPYEQYF. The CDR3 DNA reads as TGTGCCAGCAGCTCGAGGACAGGGCCCTACGAGCAGTACTTC.

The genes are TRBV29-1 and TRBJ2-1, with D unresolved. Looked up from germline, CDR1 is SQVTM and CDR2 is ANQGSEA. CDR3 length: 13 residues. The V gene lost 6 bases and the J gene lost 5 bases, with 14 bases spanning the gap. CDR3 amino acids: CSVGLADHNEQFF. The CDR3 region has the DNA TGCAGCGTGGGATTGGCGGATCACAATGAGCAGTTCTTC.

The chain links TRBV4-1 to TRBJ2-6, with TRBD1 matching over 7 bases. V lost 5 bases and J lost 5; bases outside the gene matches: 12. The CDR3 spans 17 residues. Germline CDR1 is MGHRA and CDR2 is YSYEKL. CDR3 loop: CASSLGTDIGWANVLTF. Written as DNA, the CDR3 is TGCGCCAGCAGCTTGGGGACAGACATTGGCTGGGCCAACGTCCTGACTTTC.

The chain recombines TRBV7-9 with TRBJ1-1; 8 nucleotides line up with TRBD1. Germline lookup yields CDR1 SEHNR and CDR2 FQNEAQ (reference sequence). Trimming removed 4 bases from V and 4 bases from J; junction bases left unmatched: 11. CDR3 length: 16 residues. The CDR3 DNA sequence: TGTGCCAGCAGCTCCACGGACAGGGCAGATTTCACTGAAGCTTTCTTT. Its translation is CASSSTDRADFTEAFF.

The CDR3 DNA reads TGTGCCAGCAGTTTTTCGACAGGGGGCACAGATACGCAGTATTTT. It translates to CASSFSTGGTDTQYF. V usage is TRBV27 and J usage is TRBJ2-3, with 8 bases matching TRBD1. V trimming: 3 bases; J trimming: 1 base; junction bases outside the gene matches: 3. In germline, CDR1 is MNHEY, CDR2 SMNVEV (reference sequence). There are 15 residues in the CDR3.

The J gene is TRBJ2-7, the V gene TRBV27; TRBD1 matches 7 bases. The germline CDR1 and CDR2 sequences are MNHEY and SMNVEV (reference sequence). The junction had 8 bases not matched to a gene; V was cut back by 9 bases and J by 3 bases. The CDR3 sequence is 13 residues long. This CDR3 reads CASKPGQNYEQYF. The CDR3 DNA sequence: TGTGCCAGTAAACCGGGACAGAACTACGAGCAGTACTTC.

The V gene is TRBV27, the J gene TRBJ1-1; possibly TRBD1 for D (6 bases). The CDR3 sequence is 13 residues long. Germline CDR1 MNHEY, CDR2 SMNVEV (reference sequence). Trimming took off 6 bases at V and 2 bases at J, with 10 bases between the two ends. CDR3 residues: CASRWGANTEAFF. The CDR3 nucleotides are TGTGCCAGCAGATGGGGGGCCAACACTGAAGCTTTCTTT.

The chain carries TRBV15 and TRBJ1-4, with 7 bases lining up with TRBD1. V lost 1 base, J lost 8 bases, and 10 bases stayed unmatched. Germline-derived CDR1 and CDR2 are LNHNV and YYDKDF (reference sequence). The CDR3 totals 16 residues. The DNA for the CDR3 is TGTGCCACCAGCAGAGGACAGGGTTCGGGGGACGAAAAACTGTTTTTT. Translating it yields CATSRGQGSGDEKLFF.

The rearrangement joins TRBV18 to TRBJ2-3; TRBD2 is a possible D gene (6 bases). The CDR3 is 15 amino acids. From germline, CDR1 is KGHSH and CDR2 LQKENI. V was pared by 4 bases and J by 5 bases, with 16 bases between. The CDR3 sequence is CASSLWGDEGDTQYF. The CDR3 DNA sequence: TGTGCCAGCTCACTCTGGGGGGACGAGGGAGATACGCAGTATTTT.

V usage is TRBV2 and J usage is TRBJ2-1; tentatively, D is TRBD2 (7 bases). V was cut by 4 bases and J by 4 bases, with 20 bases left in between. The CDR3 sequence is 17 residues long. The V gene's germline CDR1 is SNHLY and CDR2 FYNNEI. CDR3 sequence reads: CASSGPLAGATYNEQFF. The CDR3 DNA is TGTGCCAGCAGTGGGCCTCTTGCGGGGGCGACTTACAATGAGCAGTTCTTC.

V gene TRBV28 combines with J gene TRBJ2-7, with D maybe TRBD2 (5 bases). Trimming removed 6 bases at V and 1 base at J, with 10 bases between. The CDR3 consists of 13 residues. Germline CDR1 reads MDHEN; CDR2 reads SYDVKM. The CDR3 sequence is CASSPGESYEQYF. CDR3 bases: TGTGCCAGCAGCCCCGGGGAGTCCTACGAGCAGTACTTC.

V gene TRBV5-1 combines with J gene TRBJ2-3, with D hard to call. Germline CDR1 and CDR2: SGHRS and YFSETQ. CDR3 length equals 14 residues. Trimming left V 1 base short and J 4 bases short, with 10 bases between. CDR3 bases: TGCGCCAGCAGCTTGACGGGCTCGGCAGATACGCAGTATTTT. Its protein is CASSLTGSADTQYF.

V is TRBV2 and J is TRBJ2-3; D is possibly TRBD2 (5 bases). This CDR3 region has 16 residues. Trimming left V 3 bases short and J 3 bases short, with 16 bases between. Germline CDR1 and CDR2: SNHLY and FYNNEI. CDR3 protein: CASSEAVRAITDTQYF. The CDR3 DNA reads TGTGCCAGCAGTGAGGCGGTGCGGGCAATTACAGATACGCAGTATTTT.

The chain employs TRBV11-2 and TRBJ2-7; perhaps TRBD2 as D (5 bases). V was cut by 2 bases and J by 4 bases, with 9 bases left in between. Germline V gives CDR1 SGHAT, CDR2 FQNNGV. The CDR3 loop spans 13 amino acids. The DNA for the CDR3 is TGTGCCAGCAGCTTATTTTCGGGGTACGAGCAGTACTTC. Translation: CASSLFSGYEQYF.

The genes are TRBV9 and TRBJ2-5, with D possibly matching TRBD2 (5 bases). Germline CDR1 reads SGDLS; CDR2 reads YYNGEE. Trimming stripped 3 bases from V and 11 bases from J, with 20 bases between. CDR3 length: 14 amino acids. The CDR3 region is CASSEFPGSGEQYF. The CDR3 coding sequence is TGTGCCAGCAGCGAGTTCCCCGGATCTGGGGAGCAGTACTTC.

CDR3 protein: CASSFLREESYNEQFF. The CDR3 DNA sequence: TGTGCCAGCAGTTTTTTGCGGGAGGAATCCTACAATGAGCAGTTCTTC. The chain recombines TRBV28 with TRBJ2-1, with 8 bases matching TRBD2. Germline CDR1 and CDR2: MDHEN and SYDVKM. The CDR3 extends over 16 amino acids. J was trimmed by 1 base and V by 3 bases; bases with no gene match: 5.

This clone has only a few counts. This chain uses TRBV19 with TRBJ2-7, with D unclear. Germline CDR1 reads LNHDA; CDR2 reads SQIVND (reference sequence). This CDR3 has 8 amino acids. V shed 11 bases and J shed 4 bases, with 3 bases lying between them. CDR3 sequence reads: CALYEQYF. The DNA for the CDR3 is TGTGCCTTATACGAGCAGTACTTC. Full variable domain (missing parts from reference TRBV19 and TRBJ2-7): DGGITQSPKYLFRKEGQNVTLSCEQNLNHDAMYWYRQDPGQGLRLIYYSQIVNDFQKGDIAEGYSVSREKKESFPLTVTSAQKNPTAFYLCALYEQYFGPGTRLTVT.

CDR3 nucleotide sequence: TGTGCCACCAGCAGAGAAACCTCCGGGACAGAAGAAGCTTTCTTT. Translation gives CATSRETSGTEEAFF. The chain links TRBV15 to TRBJ1-1, with TRBD1 matching 7 bases. The germline gives CDR1 LNHNV, CDR2 YYDKDF (reference sequence). V was clipped by 0 bases and J by 8 bases; unmatched bases: 9. The CDR3 contains 15 residues.

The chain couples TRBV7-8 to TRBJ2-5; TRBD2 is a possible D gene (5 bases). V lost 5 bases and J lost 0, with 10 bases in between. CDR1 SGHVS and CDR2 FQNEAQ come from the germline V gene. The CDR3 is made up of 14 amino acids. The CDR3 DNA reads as TGTGCCAGCAGCCCATATAGCGACCAAGAGACCCAGTACTTC. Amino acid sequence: CASSPYSDQETQYF.

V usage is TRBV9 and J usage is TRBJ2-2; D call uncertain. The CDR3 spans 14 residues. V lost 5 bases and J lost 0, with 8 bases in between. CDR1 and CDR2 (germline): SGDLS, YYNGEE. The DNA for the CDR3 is TGTGCCAGCAGTCCAACTACGAACACCGGGGAGCTGTTTTTT. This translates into CASSPTTNTGELFF.